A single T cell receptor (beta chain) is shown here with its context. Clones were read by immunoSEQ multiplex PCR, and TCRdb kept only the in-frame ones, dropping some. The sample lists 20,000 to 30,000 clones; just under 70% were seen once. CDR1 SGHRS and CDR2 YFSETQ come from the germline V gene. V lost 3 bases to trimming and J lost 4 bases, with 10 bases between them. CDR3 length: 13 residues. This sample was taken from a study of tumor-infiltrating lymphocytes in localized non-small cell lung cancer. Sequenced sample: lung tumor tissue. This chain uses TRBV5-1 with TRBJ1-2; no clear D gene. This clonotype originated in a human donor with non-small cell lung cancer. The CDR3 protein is CASSSSGLYGYTF. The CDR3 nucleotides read TGCGCCAGCAGCTCCTCAGGCCTCTATGGCTACACCTTC.